The 15 T cell receptor beta chains presented below share a single source sample, sequenced in a study of response to subunit inactivated influenza vaccine. TCRdb itself ran the RT-PCR reads through MiXCR, one entry per CDR3 protein. The sample has about 700,000 distinct CDR3 sequences, 13% to 15% seen once. Sequencing was performed on PBMCs from blood, taken roughly 15 days before vaccination. The receptor set was obtained from a man in his fifties or sixties who received an inactivated influenza vaccine.

This clonotype was detected a few times. The chain combines TRBV12-3 or TRBV12-4 with TRBJ1-5, with D unclear. V was trimmed by 5 bases and J by 9 bases, leaving 17 bases between them. The CDR3 length is 14 residues. The CDR3 region is CASSQAGVVWPQHF. The DNA for the CDR3 is TGTGCCAGCAGTCAGGCAGGCGTAGTCTGGCCCCAGCATTTT.

This chain connects TRBV6-2 or TRBV6-3 to TRBJ2-3, with TRBD2 identical over 11 bases. The CDR3 length is 20 residues. Germline CDR1 MNHEY, CDR2 SVGEGT. With V trimmed by 7 bases and J by 2 bases, 20 bases remained unmatched. The CDR3 DNA is TGTGCCAGCAAGACCCTTAGCGGGGGGGCTGTATATTTTTCCACAGATACGCAGTATTTT. It specifies CASKTLSGGAVYFSTDTQYF.

The chain carries TRBV10-3 and TRBJ2-7, with a tentative D call TRBD1 (5 bases). V lost 3 bases to trimming and J lost 3 bases, with 12 bases between them. The CDR3 is 14 residues long. Germline CDR1 is ENHRY and CDR2 is SYGVKD. In DNA, the CDR3 is TGTGCCATCAGTGATGGTACAGGCCTCTACGAGCAGTACTTC. This gives the protein CAISDGTGLYEQYF.

The CDR3 loop is CATPQGAGETQYF. CDR3 bases: TGTGCCACACCACAGGGGGCAGGGGAGACCCAGTACTTC. The gene calls are TRBV2 and TRBJ2-5, with 9 bases fitting TRBD1. The germline gives CDR1 SNHLY, CDR2 FYNNEI. Unmatched junction bases numbered 8, after V lost 10 bases and J lost 5 bases. The CDR3 consists of 13 residues.

The chain has TRBV7-2 and TRBJ2-3, with D hard to call. The germline V gene encodes CDR1 SGHTA and CDR2 FQGNSA. The CDR3 loop spans 13 amino acids. V was clipped by 4 bases and J by 7 bases, with 12 bases between them. The CDR3: CASSWALQYTQYF. Here the CDR3 DNA reads TGTGCCAGCAGCTGGGCCCTGCAGTATACGCAGTATTTT.

This clonotype was found a few times. The V call is TRBV30, the J call TRBJ1-5; D might be TRBD1 (6 bases). There are 13 residues in the CDR3. Trimming took 1 base from V and 7 from J, leaving 11 bases between them. CDR1 GTSNPN and CDR2 SVGIG come from the germline V gene (reference sequence). The CDR3 sequence: CAWSATGGQPQHF. CDR3 in DNA: TGTGCCTGGAGTGCGACAGGCGGACAGCCCCAGCATTTT.

This clonotype was counted a few times. The chain uses TRBV25-1 and TRBJ2-1; the match to TRBD2 covers 9 bases. Germline V gives CDR1 MGHDK, CDR2 SYGVNS. This CDR3 is built from 14 residues. The J segment lost 13 bases and the V segment lost 3 bases, leaving 10 bases of the junction unmatched. The CDR3, as DNA: TGTGCCAGCAGTGATCCATCAGCGGGGGGCCGACAGTTCTTC. Its protein is CASSDPSAGGRQFF.

The chain employs TRBV5-5 and TRBJ2-3; D is uncertain. From germline, CDR1 is SGHKS and CDR2 YYEKEE (reference sequence). The V end lost 3 bases, the J end lost 2 bases, and 7 bases lay between the germline ends. This CDR3 comprises 13 residues. CDR3 in DNA: TGTGCCAGCAGCTGGATTGCCACAGATACGCAGTATTTT. This encodes CASSWIATDTQYF.

In its sample, this clonotype was seen a few times. The J gene is TRBJ1-1, the V gene TRBV28; D remains unclear. Trimming pared 5 bases from V and 2 bases from J, leaving 9 bases between. The germline V gene encodes CDR1 MDHEN and CDR2 SYDVKM. The CDR3 covers 13 residues. The CDR3 here is CASSTLGNTEAFF. CDR3 in DNA: TGTGCCAGCAGTACCTTAGGAAACACTGAAGCTTTCTTT.

This clonotype was found a few times. This rearrangement joins TRBV9 to TRBJ2-7, with D possibly TRBD1 on 8 matching bases. The length of the CDR3 is 16 residues. Between the trimmed V and J ends, which lost 4 bases and 3 bases, there was a span of 20 bases. CDR1 SGDLS and CDR2 YYNGEE come from the germline V gene. The CDR3 protein is CASSRGGGQGGYEQYF. CDR3 nucleotides: TGTGCCAGCAGCAGGGGGGGAGGACAGGGTGGCTACGAGCAGTACTTC.

Concerning this clonotype itself: A junction boundary mismatches the germline segment, possibly from a read error. CDR3 sequence (DNA): TGTGCCAGCAGTCTATCCGGGACTAGCGGCAATGAGCAGTTCTTC. Protein sequence: CASSLSGTSGNEQFF. The rearrangement joins TRBV27 to TRBJ2-1; 11 positions match TRBD2. Per the germline V gene, CDR1 is MNHEY and CDR2 is SMNVEV (reference sequence). The CDR3 is 15 amino acids.

The chain is built from TRBV20-1 and TRBJ1-5, with unresolved D. The CDR3 runs to 13 residues. CDR1 is DFQATT and CDR2 is SNEGSKA in the germline V gene (reference sequence). V lost 3 bases to trimming and J lost 0 bases, with 6 bases between them. The CDR3 region has the DNA TGCAGTGCTAGCGGCAATAGCAATCAGCCCCAGCATTTT. Translation: CSASGNSNQPQHF.

This clonotype occurred many times. This rearrangement joins TRBV7-2 to TRBJ2-3; 8 bases map to TRBD2. This CDR3 has 15 amino acids. In germline, CDR1 is SGHTA, CDR2 FQGNSA. V trimming: 1 base; J trimming: 7 bases; junction bases outside the gene matches: 7. The DNA for the CDR3 is TGTGCCAGCAGCTTAGATCGGGGGGGCACTAATACGCAGTATTTT. Protein sequence: CASSLDRGGTNTQYF.

The chain links TRBV6-5 to TRBJ2-1; D not resolved. The V and J ends lost 4 bases and 4 bases respectively, with 11 bases between them. Germline CDR1 is MNHEY and CDR2 is SVGAGI. The CDR3 length is 14 residues. The CDR3 sequence: CASSWLPNYNEQFF. CDR3 coding DNA: TGTGCCAGCAGTTGGCTTCCCAATTACAATGAGCAGTTCTTC.

The V gene is TRBV7-2, the J gene TRBJ2-7; 8 bases agree with TRBD1. With V trimmed by 0 bases and J by 3 bases, 7 bases remained unmatched. The V gene's germline CDR1 is SGHTA and CDR2 FQGNSA. The CDR3 consists of 16 residues. The CDR3 sequence: CASSLARTGRHYEQYF. For the CDR3, the DNA is TGTGCCAGCAGCTTAGCCCGGACAGGGCGCCACTACGAGCAGTACTTC.